Listed here are 13 T cell receptor beta chains from one sample, sequenced in a study of blood T cell repertoires in COVID-19. TCRdb's copy holds only in-frame clones and misses some; the assay was immunoSEQ multiplex PCR. The sample consists of 360,000 or so clones, roughly 90% of them appearing once. The sample comprised peripheral blood. The origin of the receptors is a woman aged 55-69 years with COVID-19, enrolled during active disease.

V is TRBV2 and J is TRBJ2-1, with 7 bases that match TRBD1. This CDR3 comprises 14 residues. The germline CDR1 and CDR2 sequences are SNHLY and FYNNEI. The J segment lost 9 bases and the V segment lost 10 bases, leaving 15 bases of the junction unmatched. CDR3 coding DNA: TGTGCCACCTCCGGGACAGCTACTAACACTGAGCAGTTCTTC. Protein sequence: CATSGTATNTEQFF. Looking up the rest from reference TRBV2 and TRBJ2-1 gives the full variable domain: EPEVTQTPSHQVTQMGQEVILRCVPISNHLYFYWYRQILGQKVEFLVSFYNNEISEKSEIFDDQFSVERPDGSNFTLKIRSTKLEDSAMYFCATSGTATNTEQFFGPGTRLTVL.

The chain carries TRBV5-1 and TRBJ1-1; D is perhaps TRBD1 (5 bases). This CDR3 comprises 15 residues. V gave up 3 bases and J gave up 2 bases, with 14 bases separating them. The germline gives CDR1 SGHRS, CDR2 YFSETQ. In DNA, the CDR3 is TGCGCCAGCAGCTCGGAGGTGCGGGGCAACACTGAAGCTTTCTTT. Encoded protein: CASSSEVRGNTEAFF.

The chain joins TRBV10-3 to TRBJ2-1; D gene unclear. The CDR3 contains 11 residues. Germline loops: CDR1 ENHRY, CDR2 SYGVKD. V was clipped by 3 bases and J by 7 bases, with 4 bases between them. CDR3 sequence: CAISDLNEQFF. As DNA, the CDR3 is TGTGCCATCAGTGACCTGAATGAGCAGTTCTTC.

The V gene is TRBV5-5, the J gene TRBJ1-4; 7 bases agree with TRBD1. The CDR3 extends over 14 amino acids. Trimming removed 4 bases from V and 8 bases from J; junction bases left unmatched: 8. The germline CDR1 and CDR2 sequences are SGHKS and YYEKEE (reference sequence). This chain's CDR3 is CASSAIRDSEKLFF. The DNA for the CDR3 is TGTGCCAGCAGCGCCATCCGGGACAGCGAAAAACTGTTTTTT. Full variable domain (outside the CDR3, taken from reference TRBV5-5 and TRBJ1-4): DAGVTQSPTHLIKTRGQQVTLRCSPISGHKSVSWYQQVLGQGPQFIFQYYEKEERGRGNFPDRFSARQFPNYSSELNVNALLLGDSALYLCASSAIRDSEKLFFGSGTQLSVL.

V usage is TRBV6-5 and J usage is TRBJ1-5; D call uncertain. Germline V CDR1 and CDR2: MNHEY, SVGAGI. The V end lost 7 bases, the J end lost 4 bases, and 17 bases lay between the germline ends. The CDR3 has 15 residues. The CDR3 is CASTTDSSPNQPQHF. The CDR3, as DNA: TGTGCCAGCACCACGGACTCGTCCCCGAATCAGCCCCAGCATTTT.

This chain connects TRBV7-3 to TRBJ2-2; possible D gene TRBD1, 6 bases. This CDR3 spans 15 amino acids. Per germline, CDR1 SGHTA and CDR2 FQGTGA. The V end lost 5 bases, the J end lost 5 bases, and 15 bases lay between the germline ends. CDR3 protein: CASSRNPQGTGELFF. The CDR3 DNA is TGTGCCAGCAGCCGCAATCCACAGGGTACCGGGGAGCTGTTTTTT.

This clone was seen just once. This chain joins TRBV28 and TRBJ2-5; 10 nucleotides align to TRBD1. The CDR3 spans 14 residues. Germline V gene sequence: CDR1 MDHEN, CDR2 SYDVKM. Unmatched junction bases numbered 3, after V lost 6 bases and J lost 2 bases. CDR3 loop: CASRDRGVQETQYF. The DNA of the CDR3 is TGTGCCAGCAGGGACAGGGGGGTACAAGAGACCCAGTACTTC.

CDR3 sequence: CASSLRREQGAGAFF. Written as DNA, the CDR3 is TGTGCCAGCAGCTTACGCCGAGAACAGGGGGCTGGTGCTTTCTTT. The gene calls are TRBV7-2 and TRBJ1-1; 9 bases are a match to TRBD1. The length of the CDR3 is 15 residues. V was pared by 2 bases and J by 11 bases, with 12 bases of the junction left unmatched. Germline CDR1 is SGHTA and CDR2 is FQGNSA.

V and J are TRBV19 and TRBJ2-5; 7 nucleotides agree with TRBD2. This CDR3 has 15 residues. Looked up from germline, CDR1 is LNHDA and CDR2 is SQIVND (reference sequence). The ends lost 4 bases at V and 6 bases at J; junction bases unmatched: 11. The CDR3 nucleotides read TGTGCCAGTAGTAGTCAGGGCGGGGGTGGCAAGACCCAGTACTTC. It specifies CASSSQGGGGKTQYF.

The chain has TRBV28 and TRBJ1-1; 10 bases line up with TRBD1. J was trimmed by 2 bases and V by 5 bases; bases with no gene match: 8. The length of the CDR3 is 16 residues. The germline V gene encodes CDR1 MDHEN and CDR2 SYDVKM. CDR3 coding DNA: TGTGCCAGCAGTCGGCCGGGACAGGGGCCCAACACTGAAGCTTTCTTT. Protein product: CASSRPGQGPNTEAFF.

The J gene is TRBJ2-7, the V gene TRBV28; TRBD1 is a possible D gene (5 bases). Germline V CDR1 and CDR2: MDHEN, SYDVKM. V lost 7 bases and J lost 2, with 15 bases in between. There are 14 residues in the CDR3. CDR3 DNA: TGTGCCAGCACCTCCTGGGGCAGGACCTACGAGCAGTACTTC. This translates into CASTSWGRTYEQYF.

This clone was counted once. The gene calls are TRBV11-3 and TRBJ1-5; tentative D call: TRBD1 (6 bases). The germline V gene encodes CDR1 SGHNT and CDR2 YENEEA. Trimming left V 1 base short and J 6 bases short, with 16 bases between. The CDR3 loop spans 16 amino acids. DNA of the CDR3: TGTGCCAGCAGCTTAGTGGTCAGGGGTATGGTTCAGCCCCAGCATTTT. Translated: CASSLVVRGMVQPQHF.

The chain joins TRBV19 to TRBJ1-6; 7 positions match TRBD1. V shed 7 bases and J 5 bases; nucleotides not matched to a gene: 8. In germline, CDR1 is LNHDA, CDR2 SQIVND (reference sequence). This CDR3 contains 15 residues. CDR3 sequence: CASKISTGHNSPLHF. CDR3 nucleotide sequence: TGTGCCAGTAAAATATCGACAGGGCATAATTCACCCCTCCACTTT.